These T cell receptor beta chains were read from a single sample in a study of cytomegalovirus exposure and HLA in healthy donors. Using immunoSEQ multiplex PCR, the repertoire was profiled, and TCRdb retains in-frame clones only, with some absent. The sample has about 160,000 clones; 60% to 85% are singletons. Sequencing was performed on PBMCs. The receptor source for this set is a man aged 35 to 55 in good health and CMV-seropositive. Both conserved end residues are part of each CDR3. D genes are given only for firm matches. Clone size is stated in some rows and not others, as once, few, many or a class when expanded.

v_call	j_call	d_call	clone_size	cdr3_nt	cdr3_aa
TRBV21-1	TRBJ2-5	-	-	TGTGCCAGCAGCAAAGCGCTTCCCCCTGAGCAGTACTTC	CASSKALPPEQYF
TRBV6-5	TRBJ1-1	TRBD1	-	TGTGCCAGCAGTCAGACACAGGGGCGAACTGAAGCTTTCTTT	CASSQTQGRTEAFF
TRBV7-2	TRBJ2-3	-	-	TGTGCCAGCAGCTTACTCGGGACACGCACAGATACGCAGTATTTT	CASSLLGTRTDTQYF
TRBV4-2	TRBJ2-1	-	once	TGTGCCAGCAGCCAAGATTTCGGCAGGGAGCAGTTCTTC	CASSQDFGREQFF
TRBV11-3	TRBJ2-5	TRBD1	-	TGTGCCAGCAGCTGGGACAGGAAAGAGACCCAGTACTTC	CASSWDRKETQYF
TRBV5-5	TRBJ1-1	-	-	TGTGCCAGCACTCTGAGGGAGAACACTGAAGCTTTCTTT	CASTLRENTEAFF
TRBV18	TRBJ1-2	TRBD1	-	TGTGCCAGCTCACCGGAGACAGGGAGCAACTATGGCTACACCTTC	CASSPETGSNYGYTF
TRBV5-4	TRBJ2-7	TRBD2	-	TGTGCCAGCAGCTTGGCGGGACTAGCGAATCTCGAGCAGTACTTC	CASSLAGLANLEQYF
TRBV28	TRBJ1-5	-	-	TGTGCCGGTGGGGGGAGGCGCAATCAGCCCCAGCATTTT	CAGGGRRNQPQHF
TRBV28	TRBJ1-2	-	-	TGTGCCAGCAGTTCCAGGGTGGATGGCTACACCTTC	CASSSRVDGYTF
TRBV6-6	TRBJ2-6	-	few	TGTGCCACGTCAGGGGTCTCTGGGGCCAACGTCCTGACTTTC	CATSGVSGANVLTF
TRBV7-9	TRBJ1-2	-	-	TGTGCCAGCAGCTTAGGAGGGGGTCAAGCTAACTATGGCTACACCTTC	CASSLGGGQANYGYTF
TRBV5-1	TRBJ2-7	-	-	TGCGCCAGCAGCTTGGATTTCGGCTACGAGCAGTACTTC	CASSLDFGYEQYF
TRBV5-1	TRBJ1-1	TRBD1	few	TGCGCCAGCAGCTTGGTTCGGACAGGACGACGGGAGACTGAAGCTTTCTTT	CASSLVRTGRRETEAFF
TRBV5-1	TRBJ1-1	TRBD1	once	TGCGCCAGCACCTTCTCCGGGACTGTCCAGGGGGGCACTGAAGCTTTCTTT	CASTFSGTVQGGTEAFF
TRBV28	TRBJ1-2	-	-	TGTGCCAGCAGCCTCGGGGGTGGCTACACCTTC	CASSLGGGYTF
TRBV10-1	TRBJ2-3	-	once	TGCGCCAGCAGTGTAGGTGGGAGTTCGGATACGCAGTATTTT	CASSVGGSSDTQYF
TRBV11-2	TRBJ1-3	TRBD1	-	TGTGCCAGCAGCCCCTGGACAGGGTCATTCCTTGGAAACACCATATATTTT	CASSPWTGSFLGNTIYF
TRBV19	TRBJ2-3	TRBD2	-	TGTGCCAGTAGTCCCGGGGGACTAGCGGGACACTTTTCCTACAGCACAGATACGCAGTATTTT	CASSPGGLAGHFSYSTDTQYF
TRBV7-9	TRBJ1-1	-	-	TGTGCCAGCAGCTTACCCGCCGGGACTGAAGCTTTCTTT	CASSLPAGTEAFF
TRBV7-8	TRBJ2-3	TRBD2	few	TGTGCCAGCAGCTTAGGAGTGGGAGGGACAGATACGCAGTATTTT	CASSLGVGGTDTQYF
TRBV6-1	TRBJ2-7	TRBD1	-	TGTGCCAGCGGGGGGACAGGCGAGCACGAGCAGTACTTC	CASGGTGEHEQYF
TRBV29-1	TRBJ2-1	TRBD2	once	TGCAGCGCTCTCAGACTAGCGGGAGGTGAAAATGAGCAGTTCTTC	CSALRLAGGENEQFF
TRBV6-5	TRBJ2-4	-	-	TGTGCCAGCAGTTACGACAGAAAAAACATTCAGTACTTC	CASSYDRKNIQYF